This T cell receptor (beta chain) was observed in a study of shared clonotypes between healthy human individuals. Study in general: Contributing individuals were two females and a few males aged 18 to 49. Overall study findings and caveats: Read depth was anticipated to influence clonotype sharing among donors.

Notes on this clone: Its target is unknown.

Authors' analysis steps: Quality scores were absent from the junction-only immunoSEQ sequences, so filtering differed. Here immunoSEQ multiplex PCR was the method, and the copy in TCRdb shows in-frame clones only, minus some. V, J and clone size were drawn from that table, and D and trimming were deduced from the DNA. In the table there are about half a million clones, approximately 80% of which are singletons. After removal of 2 bases from V and 0 bases from J, the junction contained 0 bases not matched to a gene. This CDR3 comprises 15 residues. Germline V gives CDR1 MNHEY, CDR2 SVGAGI. Caucasian adults residing in Nashville, Tennessee made up all the donors.

The TCR sequence derives from a woman in her 40s in good health. Some clones in this sample may be carry-over from other donors' samples. V is TRBV6-5 and J is TRBJ1-4, with 7 positions matching TRBD1. The source material was PBMCs. In DNA form, the CDR3 reads TGTGCCAGCAGTTACGGGACAGCAACTAATGAAAAACTGTTTTTT. The encoded protein is CASSYGTATNEKLFF.